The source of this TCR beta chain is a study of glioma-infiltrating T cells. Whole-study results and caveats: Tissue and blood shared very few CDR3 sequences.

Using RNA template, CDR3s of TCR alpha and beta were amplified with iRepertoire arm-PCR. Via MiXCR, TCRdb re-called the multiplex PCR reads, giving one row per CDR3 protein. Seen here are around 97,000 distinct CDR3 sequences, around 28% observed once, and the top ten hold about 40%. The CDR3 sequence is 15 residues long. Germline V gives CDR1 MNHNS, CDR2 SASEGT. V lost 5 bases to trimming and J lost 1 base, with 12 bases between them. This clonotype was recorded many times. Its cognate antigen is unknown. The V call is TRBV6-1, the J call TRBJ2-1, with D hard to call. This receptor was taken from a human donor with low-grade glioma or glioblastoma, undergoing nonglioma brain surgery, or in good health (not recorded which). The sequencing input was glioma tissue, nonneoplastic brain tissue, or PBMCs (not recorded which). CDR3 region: CASSYRAVSYNEQFF. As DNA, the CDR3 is TGTGCCAGCAGTTATCGGGCGGTGTCCTACAATGAGCAGTTCTTC.